This section outlines one TCR beta chain sequence together with its context. Clones were sequenced by immunoSEQ multiplex PCR, and TCRdb holds only the in-frame ones, with some missing. The repertoire holds 150,000 to 200,000 clones, with approximately 85% as singletons. V shed 5 bases, J shed 4 bases, and the junction held 12 bases outside the gene matches. This CDR3 comprises 16 residues. Germline assignment: CDR1 LNHDA and CDR2 SQIVND (reference sequence). This specimen belongs to a study of blood T cell repertoires in COVID-19. Material for sequencing was PBMCs or T cells enriched from blood (not recorded which). The rearrangement links TRBV19 to TRBJ1-1, with 8 bases aligning to TRBD1. This receptor was obtained from a man aged 35-49 years who had recovered from COVID-19. CDR3 sequence (DNA): TGTGCCAGTAGTTCAGACAGGGGTAGTAGGGGCACTGAAGCTTTCTTT. Translated: CASSSDRGSRGTEAFF.